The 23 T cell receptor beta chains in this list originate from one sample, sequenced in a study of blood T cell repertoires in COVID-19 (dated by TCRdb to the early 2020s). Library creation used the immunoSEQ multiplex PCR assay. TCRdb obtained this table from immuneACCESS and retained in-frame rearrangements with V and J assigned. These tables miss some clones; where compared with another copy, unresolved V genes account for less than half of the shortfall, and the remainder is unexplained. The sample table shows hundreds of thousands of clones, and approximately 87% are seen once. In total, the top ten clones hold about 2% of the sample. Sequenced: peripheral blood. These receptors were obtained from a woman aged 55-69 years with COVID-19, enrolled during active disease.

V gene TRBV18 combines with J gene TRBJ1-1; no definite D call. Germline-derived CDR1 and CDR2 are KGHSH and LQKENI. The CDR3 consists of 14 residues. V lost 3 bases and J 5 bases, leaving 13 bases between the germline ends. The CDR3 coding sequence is TGTGCCAGCTCACCTCGGTTAGATGAAACTGAAGCTTTCTTT. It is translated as CASSPRLDETEAFF.

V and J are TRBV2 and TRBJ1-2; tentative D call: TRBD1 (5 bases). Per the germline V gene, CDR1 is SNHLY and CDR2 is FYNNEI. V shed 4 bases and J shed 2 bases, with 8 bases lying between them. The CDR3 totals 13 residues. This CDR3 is CASSVGGNYGYTF. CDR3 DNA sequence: TGTGCCAGCAGTGTCGGGGGAAACTATGGCTACACCTTC.

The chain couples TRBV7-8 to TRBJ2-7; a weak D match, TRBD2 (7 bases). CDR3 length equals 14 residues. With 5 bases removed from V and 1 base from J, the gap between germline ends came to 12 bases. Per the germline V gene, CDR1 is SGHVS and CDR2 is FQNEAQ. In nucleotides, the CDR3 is TGTGCCAGCAGCCGAGGGGGGGATTCCTACGAGCAGTACTTC. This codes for CASSRGGDSYEQYF.

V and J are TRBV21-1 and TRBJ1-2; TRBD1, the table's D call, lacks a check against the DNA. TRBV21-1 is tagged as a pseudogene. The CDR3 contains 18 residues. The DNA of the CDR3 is TGTGCCAGCAGCAAACAAAGTCCGGTACAGGGTGAGAACTATGGCTACACCTTC. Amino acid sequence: CASSKQSPVQGENYGYTF.

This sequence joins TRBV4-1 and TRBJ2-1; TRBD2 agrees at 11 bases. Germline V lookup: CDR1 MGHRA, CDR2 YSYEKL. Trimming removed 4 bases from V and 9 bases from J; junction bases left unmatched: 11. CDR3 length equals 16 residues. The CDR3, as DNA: TGCGCCAGCAGCCTTGGGCTAGCGGGGGGCGGATTTGAGCAGTTCTTC. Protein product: CASSLGLAGGGFEQFF.

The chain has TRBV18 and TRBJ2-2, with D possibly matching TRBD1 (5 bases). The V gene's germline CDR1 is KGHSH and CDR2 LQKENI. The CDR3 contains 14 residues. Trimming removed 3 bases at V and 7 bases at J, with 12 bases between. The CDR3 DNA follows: TGTGCCAGCTCACCCCCTACAGGACGCGGGGAGCTGTTTTTT. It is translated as CASSPPTGRGELFF. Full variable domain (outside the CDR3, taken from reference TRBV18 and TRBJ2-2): NAGVMQNPRHLVRRRGQEARLRCSPMKGHSHVYWYRQLPEEGLKFMVYLQKENIIDESGMPKERFSAEFPKEGPSILRIQQVVRGDSAAYFCASSPPTGRGELFFGEGSRLTVL.

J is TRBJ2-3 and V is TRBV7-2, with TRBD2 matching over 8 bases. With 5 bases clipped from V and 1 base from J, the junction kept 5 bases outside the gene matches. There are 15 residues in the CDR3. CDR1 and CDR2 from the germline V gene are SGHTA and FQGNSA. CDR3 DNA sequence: TGTGCCAGCAGCCCAGCGGGGGAGCGCACAGATACGCAGTATTTT. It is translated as CASSPAGERTDTQYF.

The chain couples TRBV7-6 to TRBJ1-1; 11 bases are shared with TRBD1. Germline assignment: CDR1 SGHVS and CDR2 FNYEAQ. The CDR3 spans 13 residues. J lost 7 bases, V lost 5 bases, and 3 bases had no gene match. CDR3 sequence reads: CASSGQGAGEAFF. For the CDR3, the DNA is TGTGCCAGCAGCGGACAGGGGGCAGGTGAAGCTTTCTTT.

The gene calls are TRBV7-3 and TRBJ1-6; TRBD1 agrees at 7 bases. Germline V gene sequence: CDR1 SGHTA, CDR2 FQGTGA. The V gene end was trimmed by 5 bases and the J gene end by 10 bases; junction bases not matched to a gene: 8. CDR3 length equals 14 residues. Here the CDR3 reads CASSPTGQDSPLHF. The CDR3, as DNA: TGTGCCAGCAGCCCCACAGGACAGGACTCACCCCTCCACTTT.

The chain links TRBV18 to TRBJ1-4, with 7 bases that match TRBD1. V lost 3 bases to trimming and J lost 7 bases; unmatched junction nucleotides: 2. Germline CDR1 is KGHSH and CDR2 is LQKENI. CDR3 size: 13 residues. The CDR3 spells CASSPGTVEKLFF. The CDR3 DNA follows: TGTGCCAGCTCACCTGGGACAGTTGAAAAACTGTTTTTT.

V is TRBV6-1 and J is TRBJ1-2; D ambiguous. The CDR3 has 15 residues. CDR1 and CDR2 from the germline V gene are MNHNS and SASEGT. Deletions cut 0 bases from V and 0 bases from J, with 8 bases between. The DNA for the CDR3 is TGTGCCAGCAGTGAAGCGCGGCAAGCTAACTATGGCTACACCTTC. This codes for CASSEARQANYGYTF.

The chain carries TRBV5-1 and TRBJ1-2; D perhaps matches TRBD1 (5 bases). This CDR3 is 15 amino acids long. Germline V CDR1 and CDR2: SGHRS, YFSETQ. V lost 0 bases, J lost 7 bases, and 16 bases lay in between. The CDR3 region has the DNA TGCGCCAGCAGCTTGGCCGGGGAGGGGCGAGGTGGCTACACCTTC. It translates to CASSLAGEGRGGYTF.

The DNA for the CDR3 is TGTGCCAGCTCACCAGCGGGAGGGGTCGACTCCTACGAGCAGTACTTC. It is translated as CASSPAGGVDSYEQYF. V is TRBV18 and J is TRBJ2-7, with 9 bases fitting TRBD2. The CDR3 loop spans 16 amino acids. Germline V gives CDR1 KGHSH, CDR2 LQKENI. The trim removed 2 bases at V and 0 bases at J, leaving 5 bases unmatched.

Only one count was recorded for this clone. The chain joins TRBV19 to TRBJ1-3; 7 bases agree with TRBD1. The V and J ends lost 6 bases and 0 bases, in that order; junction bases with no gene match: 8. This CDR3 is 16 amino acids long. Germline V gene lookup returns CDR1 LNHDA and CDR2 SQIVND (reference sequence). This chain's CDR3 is CASSSTGTASGNTIYF. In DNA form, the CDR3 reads TGTGCCAGTAGCTCCACCGGGACAGCCTCTGGAAACACCATATATTTT.

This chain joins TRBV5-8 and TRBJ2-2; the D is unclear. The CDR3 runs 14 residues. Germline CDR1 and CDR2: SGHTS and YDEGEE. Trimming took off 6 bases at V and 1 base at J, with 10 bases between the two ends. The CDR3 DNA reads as TGTGCCAGCAACCTCGCAGGGAACACCGGGGAGCTGTTTTTT. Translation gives CASNLAGNTGELFF.

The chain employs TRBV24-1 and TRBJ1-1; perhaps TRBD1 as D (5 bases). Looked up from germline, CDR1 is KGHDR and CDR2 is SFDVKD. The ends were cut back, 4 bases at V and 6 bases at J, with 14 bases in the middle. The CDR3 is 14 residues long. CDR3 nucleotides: TGTGCCACCAGTGAAGACAGCAGGGCCCCTGAAGCTTTCTTT. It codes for CATSEDSRAPEAFF.

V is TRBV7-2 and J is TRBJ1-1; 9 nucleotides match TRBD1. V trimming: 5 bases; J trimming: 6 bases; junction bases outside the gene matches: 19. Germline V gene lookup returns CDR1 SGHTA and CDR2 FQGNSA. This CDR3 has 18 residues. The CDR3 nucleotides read TGTGCCAGCAGCCCCGCACCAGGGACAGGGAATCGAAGGTCTGAAGCTTTCTTT. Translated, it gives CASSPAPGTGNRRSEAFF. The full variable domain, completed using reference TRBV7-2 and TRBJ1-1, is GAGVSQSPSNKVTEKGKDVELRCDPISGHTALYWYRQSLGQGLEFLIYFQGNSAPDKSGLPSDRFSAERTGGSVSTLTIQRTQQEDSAVYLCASSPAPGTGNRRSEAFFGQGTRLTVV.

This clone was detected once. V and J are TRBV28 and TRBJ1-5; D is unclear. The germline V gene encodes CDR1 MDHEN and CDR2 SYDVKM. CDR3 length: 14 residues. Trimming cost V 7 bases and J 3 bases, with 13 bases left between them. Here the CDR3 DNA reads TGTGCCAGCACCAAAGCCGGGTACAATCAGCCCCAGCATTTT. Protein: CASTKAGYNQPQHF.

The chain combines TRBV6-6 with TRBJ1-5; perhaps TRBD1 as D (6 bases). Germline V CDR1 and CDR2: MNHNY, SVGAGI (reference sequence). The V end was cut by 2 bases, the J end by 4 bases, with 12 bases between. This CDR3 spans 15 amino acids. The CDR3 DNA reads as TGTGCCAGCAGTTACCAAGGACAGAAAAATCAGCCCCAGCATTTT. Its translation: CASSYQGQKNQPQHF.

The CDR3 region has the DNA TGTGCCAGCAGCGCAACAGGGGGCGGTGGCGGGGAGCTGTTTTTT. Translation gives CASSATGGGGGELFF. The chain combines TRBV9 with TRBJ2-2, with 9 positions matching TRBD1. Germline CDR1 SGDLS, CDR2 YYNGEE. The CDR3 has 15 amino acids. The ends lost 3 bases at V and 7 bases at J; junction bases unmatched: 7.

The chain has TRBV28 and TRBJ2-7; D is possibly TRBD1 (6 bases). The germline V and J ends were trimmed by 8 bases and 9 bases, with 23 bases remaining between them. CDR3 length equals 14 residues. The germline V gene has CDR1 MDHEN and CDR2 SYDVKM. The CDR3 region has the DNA TGTGCCAGCCCCCCATCCGGGACAACAATCGGGCAGTACTTC. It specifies CASPPSGTTIGQYF.

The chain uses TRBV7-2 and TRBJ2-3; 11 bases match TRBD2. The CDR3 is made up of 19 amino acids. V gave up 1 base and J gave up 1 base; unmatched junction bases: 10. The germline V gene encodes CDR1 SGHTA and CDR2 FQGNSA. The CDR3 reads CASSLVRSGGAHGTDTQYF. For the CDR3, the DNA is TGTGCCAGCAGCTTAGTCCGTAGCGGGGGGGCCCACGGCACAGATACGCAGTATTTT. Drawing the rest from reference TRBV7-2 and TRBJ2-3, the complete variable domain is GAGVSQSPSNKVTEKGKDVELRCDPISGHTALYWYRQSLGQGLEFLIYFQGNSAPDKSGLPSDRFSAERTGGSVSTLTIQRTQQEDSAVYLCASSLVRSGGAHGTDTQYFGPGTRLTVL.

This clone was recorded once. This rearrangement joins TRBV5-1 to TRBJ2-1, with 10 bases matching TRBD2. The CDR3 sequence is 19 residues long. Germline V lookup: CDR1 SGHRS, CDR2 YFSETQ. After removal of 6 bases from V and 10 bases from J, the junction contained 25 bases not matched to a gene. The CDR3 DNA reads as TGCGCCAGCACCTTAATTGGAGGCCAGCGGGGGGGACGGTCTGGCGAGCAGTTCTTC. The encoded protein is CASTLIGGQRGGRSGEQFF.